The 22 T cell receptor beta chains below come from one sample, sequenced in a study of cytomegalovirus exposure and HLA in healthy donors. Use of 60 Vbeta and 13 Jbeta primers characterized the PCR. Sequencing was performed with immunoSEQ multiplex PCR; in TCRdb, only in-frame clones are kept and a portion is missing. The sample is made up of 40,000 to 60,000 clones, and the top ten hold roughly a quarter of it. The sequencing sample was made of PBMCs. These TCRs come from a man aged 40-49 years in good health and CMV-seropositive.

The V call is TRBV18, the J call TRBJ2-7, with 8 nucleotides matching TRBD1. Germline trimming cut 5 bases from V and 7 bases from J; bases unmatched to any gene: 4. In germline, CDR1 is KGHSH, CDR2 LQKENI. The CDR3 is made up of 12 amino acids. CDR3 sequence reads: CASSKQGDEQYF. The DNA for the CDR3 is TGTGCCAGCTCAAAACAGGGGGATGAGCAGTACTTC.

The chain is built from TRBV25-1 and TRBJ1-1; possible D gene TRBD1, 6 bases. The CDR3 is 14 residues long. Germline values: CDR1 MGHDK, CDR2 SYGVNS. Deletions cut 6 bases from V and 1 base from J, with 12 bases between. DNA of the CDR3: TGTGCCAGCAGAGCAGGGGTCTCGAACACTGAAGCTTTCTTT. Translating it yields CASRAGVSNTEAFF.

This chain uses TRBV6-5 with TRBJ2-1; D uncertain. The CDR3 extends over 13 amino acids. V was pared by 5 bases and J by 8 bases, with 13 bases between. Germline CDR1 and CDR2: MNHEY and SVGAGI. CDR3 DNA: TGTGCCAGCAGTACTCCTTCCAAACATGAGCAGTTCTTC. Protein product: CASSTPSKHEQFF.

The chain links TRBV10-2 to TRBJ2-1; D call uncertain. V was pared by 0 bases and J by 3 bases, with 6 bases between. Germline CDR1 WSHSY, CDR2 SAAADI. The CDR3 length is 14 residues. The CDR3 protein is CASSESHSYNEQFF. Here the CDR3 DNA reads TGCGCCAGCAGTGAGTCCCACAGCTACAATGAGCAGTTCTTC.

The chain couples TRBV30 to TRBJ2-5, with unresolved D. CDR1 and CDR2 from the germline V gene are GTSNPN and SVGIG (reference sequence). The CDR3 covers 14 residues. Trimming removed 0 bases from V and 7 bases from J, with 15 bases in between. Here the CDR3 reads CAWSVPVRTRTQYF. The CDR3 DNA is TGTGCCTGGAGTGTACCAGTTCGAACAAGGACCCAGTACTTC.

The V gene is TRBV11-2, the J gene TRBJ2-2; D might be TRBD1 (5 bases). The germline V and J ends were trimmed by 2 bases and 5 bases, with 9 bases remaining between them. The CDR3 sequence is 14 residues long. Germline CDR1 is SGHAT and CDR2 is FQNNGV. DNA of the CDR3: TGTGCCAGCAGCTTACAGGGTGGGACCGGGGAGCTGTTTTTT. Its protein product is CASSLQGGTGELFF.

The chain couples TRBV27 to TRBJ2-7; 7 positions agree with TRBD2. CDR1 is MNHEY and CDR2 is SMNVEV in the germline V gene (reference sequence). The V gene end was trimmed by 6 bases and the J gene end by 2 bases; junction bases not matched to a gene: 7. The CDR3 has 14 residues. CDR3 sequence: CASSRLAEPYEQYF. The CDR3 DNA reads as TGTGCCAGCAGCCGTCTAGCGGAGCCCTACGAGCAGTACTTC.

V is TRBV4-1 and J is TRBJ2-3; 14 positions agree with TRBD2. V trimming: 3 bases; J trimming: 3 bases; junction bases outside the gene matches: 5. CDR1 and CDR2 from the germline V gene are MGHRA and YSYEKL. The CDR3 loop spans 17 amino acids. Here the CDR3 DNA reads TGCGCCAGCAGCCAGGTGGGACTAGCGGGAGTGACAGATACGCAGTATTTT. This encodes CASSQVGLAGVTDTQYF.

The V and J genes are TRBV29-1 and TRBJ1-2; the D gene is possibly TRBD1 (6 bases). The CDR3 is made up of 13 amino acids. Per the germline V gene, CDR1 is SQVTM and CDR2 is ANQGSEA. CDR3 in amino acids: CSTDSITMRGYTF. The CDR3 nucleotides are TGCAGTACGGACAGCATCACTATGCGTGGCTACACCTTC.

The chain couples TRBV7-3 to TRBJ1-1; D might be TRBD1 (6 bases). Between the trimmed V and J ends, which lost 5 bases and 1 base, there was a span of 14 bases. CDR1 and CDR2 from the germline V gene are SGHTA and FQGTGA. The CDR3 has 15 residues. CDR3: CASSPVAGANTEAFF. The CDR3 DNA follows: TGTGCCAGCAGCCCCGTCGCAGGGGCGAACACTGAAGCTTTCTTT.

The genes are TRBV6-5 and TRBJ1-1; maybe TRBD1 (6 bases). The length of the CDR3 is 13 residues. Germline V gene sequence: CDR1 MNHEY, CDR2 SVGAGI. Trimming took off 5 bases at V and 4 bases at J, with 11 bases between the two ends. CDR3 protein: CASSQGFGTEAFF. The DNA for the CDR3 is TGTGCCAGCAGTCAGGGGTTCGGCACTGAAGCTTTCTTT.

The CDR3 DNA reads as TGTGCCAGCAGGCGGCAGAGTAATGAAAAACTGTTTTTT. This sequence encodes CASRRQSNEKLFF. The chain couples TRBV6-1 to TRBJ1-4; D uncertain. Germline V gene sequence: CDR1 MNHNS, CDR2 SASEGT. This CDR3 region has 13 residues. Between the trimmed V and J ends, which lost 6 bases and 4 bases, there was a span of 9 bases.

V usage is TRBV19 and J usage is TRBJ1-1, with a possible D match to TRBD1 (6 bases). This CDR3 spans 11 amino acids. V was pared by 3 bases and J by 9 bases, with 8 bases between. Germline V gene sequence: CDR1 LNHDA, CDR2 SQIVND (reference sequence). DNA for the CDR3: TGTGCCAGTAGTATGGGGGCGCAAGCTTTCTTT. Its translation: CASSMGAQAFF.

The chain links TRBV10-3 to TRBJ1-1; TRBD1 might be the D (5 bases). CDR1 and CDR2 from the germline V gene are ENHRY and SYGVKD. Trimming took off 5 bases at V and 1 base at J, with 5 bases between the two ends. The CDR3 loop spans 12 amino acids. The DNA for the CDR3 is TGTGCCATCAGTCAGGGGAACACTGAAGCTTTCTTT. Translation: CAISQGNTEAFF.

The chain recombines TRBV7-3 with TRBJ2-2; D possibly corresponds to TRBD1 (5 bases). CDR3 length: 15 residues. Trimming removed 2 bases from V and 0 bases from J, with 7 bases in between. Germline CDR1 is SGHTA and CDR2 is FQGTGA. CDR3 protein: CASSLQGTNTGELFF. The CDR3 DNA sequence: TGTGCCAGCAGCTTACAGGGAACGAACACCGGGGAGCTGTTTTTT.

This rearrangement joins TRBV18 to TRBJ2-1; 8 nucleotides agree with TRBD2. V gave up 2 bases and J gave up 5 bases; unmatched junction bases: 5. Germline V gives CDR1 KGHSH, CDR2 LQKENI. The CDR3 has 15 amino acids. The CDR3 DNA is TGTGCCAGCTCACCAATAGCGGGGAGCGACAATGAGCAGTTCTTC. Amino acids: CASSPIAGSDNEQFF.

This chain connects TRBV5-5 to TRBJ2-2; maybe TRBD1 (6 bases). The length of the CDR3 is 16 residues. Germline CDR1 SGHKS, CDR2 YYEKEE (reference sequence). The V gene lost 2 bases and the J gene lost 0 bases, with 11 bases spanning the gap. CDR3 sequence: CASSLPGASNTGELFF. As DNA, the CDR3 is TGTGCCAGCAGCTTACCAGGGGCGTCGAACACCGGGGAGCTGTTTTTT.

J is TRBJ2-3 and V is TRBV5-6, with 7 bases fitting TRBD2. This CDR3 is built from 13 residues. Germline assignment: CDR1 SGHDT and CDR2 YYEEEE. V shed 3 bases and J 6 bases; nucleotides not matched to a gene: 4. The CDR3 spells CASSSTGRDTQYF. The CDR3, as DNA: TGTGCCAGCAGCTCAACCGGGAGGGATACGCAGTATTTT.

CDR3 residues: CASSKGQLNTEAFF. The CDR3 coding sequence is TGTGCCAGCAGCAAAGGACAGCTGAACACTGAAGCTTTCTTT. The chain couples TRBV7-8 to TRBJ1-1; a possible D gene is TRBD1 (6 bases). This CDR3 contains 14 residues. V was cut by 5 bases and J by 0 bases, with 10 bases left in between. Germline V gives CDR1 SGHVS, CDR2 FQNEAQ. Together with reference TRBV7-8 and TRBJ1-1, the CDR3 gives the full variable domain: GAGVSQSPRYKVAKRGQDVALRCDPISGHVSLFWYQQALGQGPEFLTYFQNEAQLDKSGLPSDRFFAERPEGSVSTLKIQRTQQEDSAVYLCASSKGQLNTEAFFGQGTRLTVV.

V gene TRBV7-9 combines with J gene TRBJ2-1; D remains unclear. Trimming removed 6 bases from V and 8 bases from J, with 8 bases in between. CDR3 size: 11 residues. The germline V gene has CDR1 SEHNR and CDR2 FQNEAQ (reference sequence). The CDR3 sequence: CASRGGDEQFF. The CDR3 DNA reads as TGTGCCAGCAGAGGCGGAGATGAGCAGTTCTTC. Variable domain in full (rest from reference TRBV7-9 and TRBJ2-1): DTGVSQNPRHKITKRGQNVTFRCDPISEHNRLYWYRQTLGQGPEFLTYFQNEAQLEKSRLLSDRFSAERPKGSFSTLEIQRTEQGDSAMYLCASRGGDEQFFGPGTRLTVL.

The chain links TRBV7-8 to TRBJ1-6; the D is unclear. The V gene's germline CDR1 is SGHVS and CDR2 FQNEAQ. With 2 bases removed from V and 7 bases from J, the gap between germline ends came to 9 bases. This CDR3 has 14 amino acids. The CDR3 loop reads CASSLTATNSPLHF. DNA for the CDR3: TGTGCCAGCAGCTTAACAGCAACAAATTCACCCCTCCACTTT.

The chain recombines TRBV18 with TRBJ2-7; TRBD1 matches at 8 bases. Germline V lookup: CDR1 KGHSH, CDR2 LQKENI. Losses at the gene ends were 5 bases for V and 7 bases for J; bases not matched to a gene: 13. This CDR3 has 15 amino acids. CDR3 sequence: CASSFGRTGYAEQYF. The DNA for the CDR3 is TGTGCCAGCTCATTTGGGCGGACAGGGTATGCAGAGCAGTACTTC.